The TCR beta chain described here comes from a study of blood T cell repertoires in COVID-19. Turning to the study itself: Sites in the United States, Italy and Spain provided acute and convalescent COVID-19 samples. In each case, the material was cDNA or gDNA derived from T cells, B-cell-depleted T cells, or PBMCs.

The CDR3 is made up of 15 amino acids. Germline lookup yields CDR1 WSHSY and CDR2 SAAADI. The junction had 8 bases not matched to a gene; V was cut back by 6 bases and J by 4 bases. As processed by the authors: Amplified reference gene primers provided the basis for estimating nucleated cell counts. Only in-frame clones appear in the TCRdb table, and some are missing; sequencing was by immunoSEQ multiplex PCR. D and trimming were read from the DNA, whereas the V and J calls and clone size are those reported in that table. This sample has about 270,000 clones, with about four fifths found just once. The V and J genes are TRBV10-2 and TRBJ2-3; TRBD1 matches 9 bases. The receptor's source is a woman aged 55-70 years with active or convalescent COVID-19. The sample consisted of peripheral blood. CDR3 loop: CASRQGQGGADTQYF. The DNA for the CDR3 is TGCGCCAGCAGACAGGGACAGGGAGGCGCAGATACGCAGTATTTT.